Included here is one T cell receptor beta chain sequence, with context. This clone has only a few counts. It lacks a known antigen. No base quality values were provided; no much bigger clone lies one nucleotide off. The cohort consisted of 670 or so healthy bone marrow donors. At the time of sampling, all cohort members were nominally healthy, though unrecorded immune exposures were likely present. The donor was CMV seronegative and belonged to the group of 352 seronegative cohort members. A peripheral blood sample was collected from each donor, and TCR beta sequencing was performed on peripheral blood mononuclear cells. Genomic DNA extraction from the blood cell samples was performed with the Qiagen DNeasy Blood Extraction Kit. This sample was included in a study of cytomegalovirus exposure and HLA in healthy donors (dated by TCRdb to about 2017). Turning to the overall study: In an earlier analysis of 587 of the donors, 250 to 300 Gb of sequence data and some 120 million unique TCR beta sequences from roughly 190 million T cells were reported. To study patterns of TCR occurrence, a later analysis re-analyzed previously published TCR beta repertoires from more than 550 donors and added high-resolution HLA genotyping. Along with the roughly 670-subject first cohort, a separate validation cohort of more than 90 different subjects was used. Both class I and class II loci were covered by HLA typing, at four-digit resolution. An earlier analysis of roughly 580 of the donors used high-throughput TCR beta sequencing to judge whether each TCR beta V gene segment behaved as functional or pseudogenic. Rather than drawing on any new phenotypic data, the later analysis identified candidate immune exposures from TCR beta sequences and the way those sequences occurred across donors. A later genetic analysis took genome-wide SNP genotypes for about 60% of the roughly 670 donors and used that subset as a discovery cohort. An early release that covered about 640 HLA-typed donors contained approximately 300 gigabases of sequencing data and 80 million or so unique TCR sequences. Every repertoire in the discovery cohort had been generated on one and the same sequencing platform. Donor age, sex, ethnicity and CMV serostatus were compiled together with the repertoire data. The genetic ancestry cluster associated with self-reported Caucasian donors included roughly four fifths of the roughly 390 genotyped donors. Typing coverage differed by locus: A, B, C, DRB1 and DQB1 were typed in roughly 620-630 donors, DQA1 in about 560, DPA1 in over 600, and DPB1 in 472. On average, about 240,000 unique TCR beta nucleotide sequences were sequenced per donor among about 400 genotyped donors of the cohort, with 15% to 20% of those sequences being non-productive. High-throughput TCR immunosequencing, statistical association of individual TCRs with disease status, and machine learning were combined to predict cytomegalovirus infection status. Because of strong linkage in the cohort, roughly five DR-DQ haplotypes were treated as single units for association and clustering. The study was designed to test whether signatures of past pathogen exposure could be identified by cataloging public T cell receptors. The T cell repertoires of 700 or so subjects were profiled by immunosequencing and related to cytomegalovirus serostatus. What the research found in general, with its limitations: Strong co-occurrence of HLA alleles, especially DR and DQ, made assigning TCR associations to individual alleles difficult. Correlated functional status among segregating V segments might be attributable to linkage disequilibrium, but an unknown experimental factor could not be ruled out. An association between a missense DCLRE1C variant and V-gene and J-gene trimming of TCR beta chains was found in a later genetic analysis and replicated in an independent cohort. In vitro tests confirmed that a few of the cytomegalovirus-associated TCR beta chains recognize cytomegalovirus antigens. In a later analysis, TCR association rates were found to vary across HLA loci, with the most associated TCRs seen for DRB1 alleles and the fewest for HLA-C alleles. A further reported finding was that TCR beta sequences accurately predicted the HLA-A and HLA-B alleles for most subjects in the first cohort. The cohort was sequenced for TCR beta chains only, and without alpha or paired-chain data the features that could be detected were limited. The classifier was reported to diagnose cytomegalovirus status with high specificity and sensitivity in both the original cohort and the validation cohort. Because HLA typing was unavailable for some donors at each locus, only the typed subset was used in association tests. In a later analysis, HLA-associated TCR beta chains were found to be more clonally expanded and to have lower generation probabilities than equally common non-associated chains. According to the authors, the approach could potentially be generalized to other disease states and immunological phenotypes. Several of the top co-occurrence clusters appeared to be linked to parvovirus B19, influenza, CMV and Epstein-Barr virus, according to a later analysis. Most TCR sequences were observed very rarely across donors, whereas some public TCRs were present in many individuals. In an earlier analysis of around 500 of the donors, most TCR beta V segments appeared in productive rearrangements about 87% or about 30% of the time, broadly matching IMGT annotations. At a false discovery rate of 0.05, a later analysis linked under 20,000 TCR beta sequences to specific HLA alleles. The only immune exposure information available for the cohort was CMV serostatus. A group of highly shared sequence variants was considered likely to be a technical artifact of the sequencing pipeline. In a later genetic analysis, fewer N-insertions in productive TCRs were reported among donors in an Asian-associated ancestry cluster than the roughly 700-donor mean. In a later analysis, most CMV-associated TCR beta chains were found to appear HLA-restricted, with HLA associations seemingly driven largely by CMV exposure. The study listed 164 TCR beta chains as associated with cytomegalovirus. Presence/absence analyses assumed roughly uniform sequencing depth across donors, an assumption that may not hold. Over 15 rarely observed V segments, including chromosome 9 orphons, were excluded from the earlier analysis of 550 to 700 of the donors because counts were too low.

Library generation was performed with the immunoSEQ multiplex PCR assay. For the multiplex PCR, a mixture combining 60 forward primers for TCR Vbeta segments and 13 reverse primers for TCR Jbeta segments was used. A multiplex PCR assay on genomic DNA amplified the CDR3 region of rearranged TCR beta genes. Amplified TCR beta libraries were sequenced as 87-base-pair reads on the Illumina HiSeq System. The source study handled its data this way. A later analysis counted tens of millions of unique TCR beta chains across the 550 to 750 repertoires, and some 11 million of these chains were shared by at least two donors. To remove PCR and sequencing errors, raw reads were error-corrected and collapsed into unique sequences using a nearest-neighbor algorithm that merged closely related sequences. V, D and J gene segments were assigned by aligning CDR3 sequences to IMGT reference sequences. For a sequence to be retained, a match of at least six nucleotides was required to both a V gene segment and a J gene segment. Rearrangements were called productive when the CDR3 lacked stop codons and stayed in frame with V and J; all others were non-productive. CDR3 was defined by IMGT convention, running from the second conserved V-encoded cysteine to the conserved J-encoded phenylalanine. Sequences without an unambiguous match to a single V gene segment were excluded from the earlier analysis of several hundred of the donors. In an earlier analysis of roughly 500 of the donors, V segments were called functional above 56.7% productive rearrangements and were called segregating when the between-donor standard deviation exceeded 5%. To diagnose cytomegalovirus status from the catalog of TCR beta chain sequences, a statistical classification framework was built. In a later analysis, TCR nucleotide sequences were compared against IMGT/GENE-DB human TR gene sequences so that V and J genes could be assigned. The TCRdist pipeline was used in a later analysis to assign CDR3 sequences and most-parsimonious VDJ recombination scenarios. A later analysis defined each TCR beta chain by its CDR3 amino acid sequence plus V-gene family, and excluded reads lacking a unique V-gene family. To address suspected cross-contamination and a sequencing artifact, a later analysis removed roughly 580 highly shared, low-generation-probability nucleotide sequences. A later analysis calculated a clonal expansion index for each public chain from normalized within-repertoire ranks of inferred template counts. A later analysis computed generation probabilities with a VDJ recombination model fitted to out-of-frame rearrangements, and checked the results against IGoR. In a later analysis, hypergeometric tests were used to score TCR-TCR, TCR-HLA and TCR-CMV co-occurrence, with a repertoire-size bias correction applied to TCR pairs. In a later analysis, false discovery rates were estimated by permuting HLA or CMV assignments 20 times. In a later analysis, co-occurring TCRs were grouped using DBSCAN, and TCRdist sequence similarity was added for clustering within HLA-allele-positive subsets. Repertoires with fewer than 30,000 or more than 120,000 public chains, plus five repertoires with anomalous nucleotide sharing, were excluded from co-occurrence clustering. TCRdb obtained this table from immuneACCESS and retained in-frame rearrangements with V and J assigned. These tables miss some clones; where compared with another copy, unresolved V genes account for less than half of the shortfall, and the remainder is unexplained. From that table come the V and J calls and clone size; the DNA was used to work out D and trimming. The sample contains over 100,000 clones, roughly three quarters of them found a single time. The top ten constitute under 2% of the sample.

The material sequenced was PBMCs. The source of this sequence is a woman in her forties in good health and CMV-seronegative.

The encoded CDR3 is CASSFWGLAGDNEQFF. In nucleotides, the sequence is TGTGCCAGCAGTTTCTGGGGACTAGCGGGAGACAATGAGCAGTTCTTC. The rearranged chain carries TRBV28 and TRBJ2-1; 14 middle bases align to TRBD2. Measured from the cysteine to the phenylalanine, the CDR3 is 16 residues long. Only the CDR3 DNA is retained, 48 bases long and in frame from the first base. Germline trimming amounts to 3 bases on V and 5 bases on J, with 3 as the count of junction bases outside the gene matches. Reading the germline V gene gives CDR1 MDHEN and CDR2 SYDVKM.